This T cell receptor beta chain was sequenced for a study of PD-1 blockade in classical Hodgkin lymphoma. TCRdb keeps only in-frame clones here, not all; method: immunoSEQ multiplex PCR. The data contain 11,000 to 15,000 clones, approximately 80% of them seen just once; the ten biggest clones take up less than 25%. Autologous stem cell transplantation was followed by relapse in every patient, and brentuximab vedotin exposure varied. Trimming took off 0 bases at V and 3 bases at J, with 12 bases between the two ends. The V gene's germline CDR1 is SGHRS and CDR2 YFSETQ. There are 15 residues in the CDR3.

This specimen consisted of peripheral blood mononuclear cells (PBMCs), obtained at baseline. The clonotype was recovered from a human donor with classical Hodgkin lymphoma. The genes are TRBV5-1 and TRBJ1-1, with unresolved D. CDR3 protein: CASSLGLDWDTEAFF. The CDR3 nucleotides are TGCGCCAGCAGCTTGGGTCTGGATTGGGACACTGAAGCTTTCTTT.